A single sample is the source of the 26 T cell receptor beta chains below, sequenced in a study of early stage breast cancer tumors. Sequenced by immunoSEQ multiplex PCR; TCRdb stores in-frame clones only, minus some. Of approximately 30,000 clones listed, 80% are singletons. The sample consisted of blood. All receptors come from a person between 55 and 69 years old with breast cancer.

The rearrangement links TRBV7-9 to TRBJ1-1; unclear D gene. V was cut by 6 bases and J by 2 bases, with 13 bases left in between. From germline, CDR1 is SEHNR and CDR2 FQNEAQ (reference sequence). This CDR3 comprises 14 residues. In nucleotides, the CDR3 is TGTGCCAGCAGTCCAACGGTGCCCAACACTGAAGCTTTCTTT. Its protein is CASSPTVPNTEAFF.

The chain employs TRBV9 and TRBJ2-7, with TRBD1 identical over 11 bases. The V gene end was trimmed by 3 bases and the J gene end by 3 bases; junction bases not matched to a gene: 2. The CDR3 extends over 14 amino acids. Germline assignment: CDR1 SGDLS and CDR2 YYNGEE. The CDR3: CASSGGQGDYEQYF. In DNA form, the CDR3 reads TGTGCCAGCAGCGGGGGACAGGGGGACTACGAGCAGTACTTC.

The CDR3 bases are TGTGCCAGCAGTCACAACCAGGGGGAAGAGACCCAGTACTTC. Protein: CASSHNQGEETQYF. V is TRBV6-5 and J is TRBJ2-5; 7 bases match TRBD1. The CDR3 loop spans 14 amino acids. The V gene's germline CDR1 is MNHEY and CDR2 SVGAGI. V lost 5 bases to trimming and J lost 3 bases; unmatched junction nucleotides: 6.

The genes are TRBV9 and TRBJ2-3, with 7 positions matching TRBD2. V trimming: 3 bases; J trimming: 3 bases; junction bases outside the gene matches: 7. In germline, CDR1 is SGDLS, CDR2 YYNGEE. The CDR3 loop spans 15 amino acids. The CDR3 DNA follows: TGTGCCAGCAGCGCGTCGGGACTAACGACAGATACGCAGTATTTT. Translated: CASSASGLTTDTQYF.

CDR3: CASSFNRGLGETQYF. The CDR3 DNA sequence: TGCGCCAGCAGCTTCAACAGGGGGTTAGGGGAGACCCAGTACTTC. The chain combines TRBV5-1 with TRBJ2-5; 8 bases are shared with TRBD1. This CDR3 region has 15 residues. J lost 5 bases, V lost 2 bases, and 8 bases had no gene match. Germline assignment: CDR1 SGHRS and CDR2 YFSETQ.

A word on this clone: Within the sample, other DNA sequences also encode this same CDR3. The rearrangement joins TRBV6-5 to TRBJ2-7; TRBD1 aligns across 10 bases. The germline CDR1 and CDR2 sequences are MNHEY and SVGAGI. Trimming removed 6 bases from V and 4 bases from J; junction bases left unmatched: 9. This CDR3 comprises 15 residues. CDR3 in amino acids: CASSPTGQGLYEQYF. The CDR3 bases are TGTGCCAGCAGCCCCACGGGACAGGGGTTATACGAGCAGTACTTC.

The rearrangement links TRBV7-2 to TRBJ2-3; maybe TRBD2 (5 bases). CDR3 length: 18 residues. Germline V CDR1 and CDR2: SGHTA, FQGNSA. The V gene lost 2 bases and the J gene lost 3 bases, with 21 bases spanning the gap. The CDR3 DNA reads as TGTGCCAGCAGCTTATGGGGTGGAGGCGGTGCGCTTACAGATACGCAGTATTTT. Its translation is CASSLWGGGGALTDTQYF. Variable domain in full (rest from reference TRBV7-2 and TRBJ2-3): GAGVSQSPSNKVTEKGKDVELRCDPISGHTALYWYRQSLGQGLEFLIYFQGNSAPDKSGLPSDRFSAERTGGSVSTLTIQRTQQEDSAVYLCASSLWGGGGALTDTQYFGPGTRLTVL.

V and J are TRBV28 and TRBJ2-7; D is perhaps TRBD2 (6 bases). The V end was cut by 6 bases, the J end by 3 bases, with 21 bases between. The CDR3 sequence is 16 residues long. Germline-derived CDR1 and CDR2 are MDHEN and SYDVKM. The CDR3 here is CASSLRAGFSGYEQYF. The CDR3, as DNA: TGTGCCAGCAGCCTGAGGGCGGGGTTTAGCGGCTACGAGCAGTACTTC.

This chain connects TRBV7-8 to TRBJ2-7, with a weak D call TRBD2 (6 bases). The CDR3 has 12 amino acids. V lost 5 bases and J 6 bases, leaving 11 bases between the germline ends. CDR1 is SGHVS, CDR2 FQNEAQ, per germline. CDR3: CASSGGFREQYF. The DNA of the CDR3 is TGTGCCAGCAGCGGAGGGTTCCGCGAGCAGTACTTC.

The chain couples TRBV12-2 to TRBJ2-3; no check of the table's D call, TRBD2, against the DNA was made. TRBV12-2 is a documented pseudogene. The CDR3 has 14 residues. CDR3 sequence reads: CASRLAENTDTQYF. The CDR3 region has the DNA TGTGCAAGTCGCTTAGCGGAGAACACAGATACGCAGTATTTT.

The chain employs TRBV7-2 and TRBJ1-4; 7 bases line up with TRBD1. Germline V gene data show CDR1 as SGHTA and CDR2 as FQGNSA. CDR3 length: 15 amino acids. The junction had 8 bases not matched to a gene; V was cut back by 5 bases and J by 5 bases. The CDR3 loop reads CASSPGQAPNEKLFF. The CDR3 DNA reads TGTGCCAGCAGCCCCGGACAGGCACCGAATGAAAAACTGTTTTTT.

This clone was detected only a few times. The CDR3: CAWSVTPGNIQYF. The DNA of the CDR3 is TGTGCCTGGAGTGTAACCCCCGGGAACATTCAGTACTTC. The chain combines TRBV30 with TRBJ2-4, with D unresolved. Trimming took 0 bases from V and 7 from J, leaving 10 bases between them. This CDR3 region has 13 residues. Germline-derived CDR1 and CDR2 are GTSNPN and SVGIG (reference sequence).

The gene calls are TRBV6-4 and TRBJ2-1, with 11 bases lining up with TRBD2. Germline values: CDR1 MRHNA, CDR2 SNTAGT. V lost 2 bases, J lost 0 bases, and 0 bases stayed unmatched. This CDR3 contains 16 residues. DNA of the CDR3: TGTGCCAGCAGTGACACTAGCGGGAGCTCCTACAATGAGCAGTTCTTC. This gives the protein CASSDTSGSSYNEQFF.

This sequence joins TRBV6-4 and TRBJ1-2; D is undetermined. Deletions cut 5 bases from V and 0 bases from J, with 4 bases between. The CDR3 runs to 12 residues. Per the germline V gene, CDR1 is MRHNA and CDR2 is SNTAGT. CDR3 amino acids: CASSLANYGYTF. CDR3 sequence (DNA): TGTGCCAGCAGTTTAGCTAACTATGGCTACACCTTC.

The chain is built from TRBV9 and TRBJ1-1, with D unresolved. Germline V gene data show CDR1 as SGDLS and CDR2 as YYNGEE. The CDR3 loop spans 13 amino acids. Trimming took off 0 bases at V and 6 bases at J, with 9 bases between the two ends. The CDR3 region has the DNA TGTGCCAGCAGCGTAGCGTCTGGGCCTGAAGCTTTCTTT. Its translation: CASSVASGPEAFF. Full variable domain (missing parts from reference TRBV9 and TRBJ1-1): DSGVTQTPKHLITATGQRVTLRCSPRSGDLSVYWYQQSLDQGLQFLIQYYNGEERAKGNILERFSAQQFPDLHSELNLSSLELGDSALYFCASSVASGPEAFFGQGTRLTVV.

The chain recombines TRBV15 with TRBJ1-5; TRBD1 matches at 7 bases. The germline V gene has CDR1 LNHNV and CDR2 YYDKDF (reference sequence). The J segment lost 4 bases and the V segment lost 4 bases, leaving 4 bases of the junction unmatched. The CDR3 is made up of 14 amino acids. The CDR3 region has the DNA TGTGCCACCAGCACCACCAGGGGGAATCAGCCCCAGCATTTT. It yields the protein CATSTTRGNQPQHF.

The chain combines TRBV5-4 with TRBJ2-1, with D possibly matching TRBD2 (7 bases). The ends were cut back, 0 bases at V and 6 bases at J, with 13 bases in the middle. The germline gives CDR1 SGHNT, CDR2 YYREEE (reference sequence). The CDR3 has 15 residues. CDR3 region: CASSLGGGALNEQFF. CDR3 in DNA: TGTGCCAGCAGCTTGGGAGGGGGGGCTCTCAATGAGCAGTTCTTC.

This clone was found a few times. The rearrangement links TRBV27 to TRBJ2-7, with TRBD2 identical over 11 bases. CDR3 size: 14 residues. Germline CDR1 and CDR2: MNHEY and SMNVEV (reference sequence). The V segment lost 3 bases and the J segment 3 bases; nucleotides outside the gene matches: 1. CDR3 nucleotide sequence: TGTGCCAGCAGTTTGGGACTAGCGGACTACGAGCAGTACTTC. Translation gives CASSLGLADYEQYF.

This clone was counted only a few times. J is TRBJ1-1 and V is TRBV30; D ambiguous. CDR3 size: 12 residues. Trimming took 1 base from V and 1 from J, leaving 4 bases between them. CDR1 is GTSNPN and CDR2 is SVGIG in the germline V gene (reference sequence). CDR3: CAWSDGNTEAFF. CDR3 coding DNA: TGTGCCTGGAGTGACGGGAACACTGAAGCTTTCTTT.

This clone was detected once. The chain recombines TRBV14 with TRBJ2-4; TRBD2 is a possible D gene (7 bases). Trimming left V 0 bases short and J 0 bases short, with 27 bases between. Germline V lookup: CDR1 SGHDN, CDR2 FVKESK. CDR3 length: 22 residues. CDR3 sequence: CASSQESVDRDTGGIAKNIQYF. The CDR3 DNA reads as TGTGCCAGCAGCCAAGAAAGTGTTGACCGGGACACGGGAGGTATAGCCAAAAACATTCAGTACTTC.

V is TRBV6-6 and J is TRBJ1-1; 8 bases match TRBD1. The CDR3 has 13 amino acids. The ends lost 2 bases at V and 6 bases at J; junction bases unmatched: 2. Germline V gives CDR1 MNHNY, CDR2 SVGAGI (reference sequence). The CDR3 bases are TGTGCCAGCAGTTACGGACAGGGCGCTGAAGCTTTCTTT. This codes for CASSYGQGAEAFF.

The V and J genes are TRBV2 and TRBJ2-3; D not resolved. The CDR3 consists of 12 residues. Per germline, CDR1 SNHLY and CDR2 FYNNEI. Trimming stripped 8 bases from V and 2 bases from J, with 8 bases between. The CDR3 region is CASRPLTDTQYF. CDR3 nucleotides: TGTGCCAGCCGCCCACTCACAGATACGCAGTATTTT.

V gene TRBV9 combines with J gene TRBJ1-3; no reliable D call. The CDR3 consists of 16 residues. The V and J ends lost 0 bases and 2 bases respectively, with 12 bases between them. Germline V CDR1 and CDR2: SGDLS, YYNGEE. CDR3 loop: CASSVGGGRAGNTIYF. In nucleotides, the CDR3 is TGTGCCAGCAGCGTAGGTGGAGGGAGAGCTGGAAACACCATATATTTT.

The chain carries TRBV18 and TRBJ2-6; D is perhaps TRBD1 (6 bases). Trimming pared 3 bases from V and 0 bases from J, leaving 9 bases between. Germline lookup yields CDR1 KGHSH and CDR2 LQKENI. The CDR3 extends over 16 amino acids. In nucleotides, the CDR3 is TGTGCCAGCTCACCCGGCAGGGGCTCTGGGGCCAACGTCCTGACTTTC. It codes for CASSPGRGSGANVLTF.

Only one count was recorded for this clone. The chain combines TRBV29-1 with TRBJ1-1; D gene ambiguous. Germline CDR1 is SQVTM and CDR2 is ANQGSEA. V was shortened by 5 bases and J by 4 bases, with 11 bases between the two germline ends. This CDR3 is 12 amino acids long. CDR3 residues: CSVRGSGTEAFF. The CDR3 DNA is TGCAGCGTTCGGGGTAGCGGCACTGAAGCTTTCTTT. Full variable domain (rest looked up from reference TRBV29-1 and TRBJ1-1): SAVISQKPSRDICQRGTSLTIQCQVDSQVTMMFWYRQQPGQSLTLIATANQGSEATYESGFVIDKFPISRPNLTFSTLTVSNMSPEDSSIYLCSVRGSGTEAFFGQGTRLTVV.

The gene calls are TRBV25-1 and TRBJ2-6; no clear D. V was pared by 7 bases and J by 0 bases, with 4 bases between. The CDR3 is made up of 13 amino acids. Germline lookup yields CDR1 MGHDK and CDR2 SYGVNS. This chain's CDR3 is CASTLSGANVLTF. The CDR3 nucleotides read TGTGCCAGCACCCTCTCTGGGGCCAACGTCCTGACTTTC.